This TCR beta chain was identified in a study of blood T cell repertoires in COVID-19. The repertoire was sequenced with immunoSEQ multiplex PCR; TCRdb's copy has only in-frame clones and lacks some. This sample has 250,000 to 300,000 clones, with around nine tenths found just once. The clonotype was recovered from a woman in her sixties or seventies in a cohort exposed to, infected with or recovered from COVID-19 (not recorded which). The sample taken for sequencing was PBMCs or T cells enriched from blood (not recorded which).

The CDR3 region has the DNA TGTGCCAGCAGTGCCCCAGGGCGGGAGGGCACAGATACGCAGTATTTT. Translated: CASSAPGREGTDTQYF. The chain links TRBV2 to TRBJ2-3, with TRBD2 matching over 8 bases. Germline values: CDR1 SNHLY, CDR2 FYNNEI. CDR3 size: 16 residues. After removal of 4 bases from V and 1 base from J, the junction contained 7 bases not matched to a gene.